This TCR beta chain was recorded in a study of blood T cell repertoires in COVID-19. Repertoires were generated with immunoSEQ multiplex PCR, while TCRdb's copy carries only in-frame clones and drops some. Here the sample spans around 320,000 clones, about 90% being singletons. This CDR3 spans 15 amino acids. Germline assignment: CDR1 MDHEN and CDR2 SYDVKM. V shed 2 bases and J shed 7 bases, with 14 bases lying between them. The TCR comes from a young man with active or convalescent COVID-19. This chain joins TRBV28 and TRBJ1-4, with TRBD1 as a possible D gene (6 bases). The sequencing input was peripheral blood. The CDR3 DNA is TGTGCCAGCAGTTTAGAAGGACAGTACGGTGAAAAACTGTTTTTT. Its protein product is CASSLEGQYGEKLFF.